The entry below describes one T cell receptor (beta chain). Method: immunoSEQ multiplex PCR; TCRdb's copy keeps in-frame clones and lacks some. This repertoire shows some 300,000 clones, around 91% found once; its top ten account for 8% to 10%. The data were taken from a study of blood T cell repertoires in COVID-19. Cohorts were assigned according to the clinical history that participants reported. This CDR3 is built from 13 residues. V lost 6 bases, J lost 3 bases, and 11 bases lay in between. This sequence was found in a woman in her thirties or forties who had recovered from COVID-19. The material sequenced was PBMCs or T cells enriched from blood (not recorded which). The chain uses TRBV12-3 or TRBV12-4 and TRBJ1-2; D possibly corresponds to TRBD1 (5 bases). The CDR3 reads CASRGDFYYGYTF. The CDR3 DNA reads TGTGCCAGCAGGGGGGACTTTTACTATGGCTACACCTTC.